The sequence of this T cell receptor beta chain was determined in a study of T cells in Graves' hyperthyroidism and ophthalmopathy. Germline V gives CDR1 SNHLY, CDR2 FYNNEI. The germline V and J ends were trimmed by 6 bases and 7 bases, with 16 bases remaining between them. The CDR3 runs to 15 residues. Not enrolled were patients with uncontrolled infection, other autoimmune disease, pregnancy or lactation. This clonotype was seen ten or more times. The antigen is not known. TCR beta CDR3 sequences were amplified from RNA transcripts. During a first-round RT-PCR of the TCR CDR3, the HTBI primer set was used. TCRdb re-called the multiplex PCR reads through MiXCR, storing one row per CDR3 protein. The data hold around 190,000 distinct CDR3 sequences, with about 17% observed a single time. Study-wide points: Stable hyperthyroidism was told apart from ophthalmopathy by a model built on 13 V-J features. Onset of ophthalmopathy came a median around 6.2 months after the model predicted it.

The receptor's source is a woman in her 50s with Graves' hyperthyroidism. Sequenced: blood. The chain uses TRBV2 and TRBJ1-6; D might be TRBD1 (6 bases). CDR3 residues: CASRSGGARNSPLHF. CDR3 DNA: TGTGCCAGCAGATCGGGGGGGGCGAGAAATTCACCCCTCCACTTT.